This T cell receptor beta chain was sequenced for a study of cytomegalovirus exposure and HLA in healthy donors. General study results and limits: Donors belonging to an Asian-associated ancestry cluster reportedly showed fewer N-insertions in productive TCRs than the roughly 680-donor mean, according to what a later analysis found.

Germline V CDR1 and CDR2: MNHNS, SASEGT. Trimming cost V 1 base and J 7 bases; bases outside gene matches: 0. There are 15 residues in the CDR3. Many counts were recorded for this clone. Its antigen is undetermined. This PCR relied on a set of 60 Vbeta primers and 13 Jbeta primers. The assay was immunoSEQ multiplex PCR, and TCRdb's table has in-frame clones only and misses some. The table shows 85,000 to 95,000 clones, with approximately 74% occurring only once. The specimen sequenced was PBMCs. This receptor was identified in a man aged 25 to 45 in good health and CMV-seropositive. The chain combines TRBV6-1 with TRBJ1-6; 11 bases fit TRBD1. This CDR3 reads CASSEGTGGNSPLHF. In DNA, the CDR3 is TGTGCCAGCAGTGAAGGGACAGGGGGCAATTCACCCCTCCACTTT.